The 29 T cell receptor beta chains reported below all come from one sample, sequenced in a study of cytomegalovirus exposure and HLA in healthy donors. 60 Vbeta and 13 Jbeta primers were used in PCR. The method was immunoSEQ multiplex PCR; TCRdb's version includes in-frame clones alone and lacks a portion of them. Among fewer than 200,000 clones listed, approximately 80% were seen once. Input material: PBMCs. The receptors come from a woman aged 18-29 years in good health and CMV-seronegative.

The V and J genes are TRBV27 and TRBJ2-7, with D maybe TRBD1 (6 bases). The CDR3 contains 13 residues. From germline, CDR1 is MNHEY and CDR2 SMNVEV (reference sequence). Trimming pared 5 bases from V and 5 bases from J, leaving 13 bases between. The CDR3 sequence is CASSPQGPHEQYF. Here the CDR3 DNA reads TGTGCCAGCAGTCCACAGGGCCCCCACGAGCAGTACTTC.

This chain uses TRBV5-4 with TRBJ2-1; TRBD1 matches 9 bases. Germline V lookup: CDR1 SGHNT, CDR2 YYREEE (reference sequence). CDR3 length equals 15 residues. With 4 bases clipped from V and 5 bases from J, the junction kept 7 bases outside the gene matches. The CDR3 protein is CASSTTGGAHNEQFF. In DNA, the CDR3 is TGTGCCAGCAGCACCACAGGGGGCGCACACAATGAGCAGTTCTTC.

This chain joins TRBV27 and TRBJ2-1; 10 bases match TRBD1. The length of the CDR3 is 16 residues. V lost 5 bases to trimming and J lost 8 bases; unmatched junction nucleotides: 12. Per germline, CDR1 MNHEY and CDR2 SMNVEV (reference sequence). CDR3 sequence reads: CASSPPRQGAGDEQFF. CDR3 in DNA: TGTGCCAGCAGTCCACCCCGACAGGGGGCAGGGGATGAGCAGTTCTTC.

The J gene is TRBJ2-3, the V gene TRBV5-1; 7 bases line up with TRBD1. CDR3 length: 15 residues. V was pared by 4 bases and J by 0 bases, with 5 bases of the junction left unmatched. The germline CDR1 and CDR2 sequences are SGHRS and YFSETQ. The CDR3 sequence: CASSKGQSSTDTQYF. DNA of the CDR3: TGCGCCAGCAGCAAGGGACAGTCTAGCACAGATACGCAGTATTTT.

The chain recombines TRBV6-5 with TRBJ2-1; TRBD1 might be the D (6 bases). Trimming stripped 6 bases from V and 9 bases from J, with 12 bases between. Per the germline V gene, CDR1 is MNHEY and CDR2 is SVGAGI. The CDR3 extends over 12 amino acids. This CDR3 reads CASSRTGSEQFF. The CDR3, as DNA: TGTGCCAGCAGCCGAACAGGGAGTGAGCAGTTCTTC.

The CDR3 DNA reads as TGTGCCAGCATGATCCTCGGCGGAGCACAGTTCTTC. Translation: CASMILGGAQFF. The chain links TRBV28 to TRBJ2-1; the D is unclear. The V gene lost 7 bases and the J gene lost 13 bases, with 17 bases spanning the gap. Germline lookup yields CDR1 MDHEN and CDR2 SYDVKM. The CDR3 consists of 12 residues.

Notes on this clone: This sample also contains other DNA sequences that code for the same CDR3. V is TRBV28 and J is TRBJ1-3, with D tentatively TRBD1 (6 bases). This CDR3 comprises 15 residues. The germline V gene has CDR1 MDHEN and CDR2 SYDVKM. Trimming left V 6 bases short and J 0 bases short, with 12 bases between. CDR3 sequence: CASSYTGISGNTIYF. DNA of the CDR3: TGTGCCAGCAGCTACACAGGGATCTCTGGAAACACCATATATTTT.

V usage is TRBV14 and J usage is TRBJ2-5, with 7 bases matching TRBD1. CDR3 size: 18 residues. The germline V gene encodes CDR1 SGHDN and CDR2 FVKESK. V lost 1 base to trimming and J lost 4 bases; unmatched junction nucleotides: 15. The CDR3 here is CASSQVDRQGENRETQYF. The DNA for the CDR3 is TGTGCCAGCAGCCAAGTCGATCGACAGGGCGAAAACCGAGAGACCCAGTACTTC.

This chain joins TRBV1 and TRBJ2-3; the table names TRBD2, a call not compared with the DNA. TRBV1 represents a pseudogene. The CDR3 runs 19 residues. The CDR3 nucleotides read TGCACCAGCAGCCAGAGTGTTGTTAGGCCTGGACTAGCTGCAGATACGCAGTATTTT. Its protein product is CTSSQSVVRPGLAADTQYF.

V gene TRBV30 combines with J gene TRBJ1-2; D unresolved. The V gene lost 4 bases and the J gene lost 3 bases, with 12 bases spanning the gap. Germline V gene data show CDR1 as GTSNPN and CDR2 as SVGIG (reference sequence). The CDR3 sequence is 13 residues long. DNA for the CDR3: TGTGCCTGGAATCTGGCCCGGGACTATGGCTACACCTTC. Translation gives CAWNLARDYGYTF.

The genes are TRBV4-3 and TRBJ2-3; 11 bases map to TRBD2. J was trimmed by 5 bases and V by 0 bases; bases with no gene match: 7. The CDR3 consists of 17 residues. The germline gives CDR1 LGHNA, CDR2 YSLEER. The CDR3: CASSQDATSGIGDTQYF. The CDR3 bases are TGCGCCAGCAGCCAAGACGCGACTAGCGGGATAGGAGATACGCAGTATTTT.

J is TRBJ1-1 and V is TRBV7-9; 7 bases are a match to TRBD1. V was clipped by 4 bases and J by 2 bases; unmatched bases: 7. Germline-derived CDR1 and CDR2 are SEHNR and FQNEAQ (reference sequence). This CDR3 is 15 amino acids long. Written as DNA, the CDR3 is TGTGCCAGCAGCTCCAGGAGGACAGGCAACACTGAAGCTTTCTTT. Its protein is CASSSRRTGNTEAFF.

The chain carries TRBV2 and TRBJ2-7; 13 nucleotides align to TRBD2. Germline values: CDR1 SNHLY, CDR2 FYNNEI. CDR3 size: 15 residues. V dropped 7 bases and J dropped 3; count of bases not matched to a gene: 6. CDR3 in amino acids: CASKAGLAGSYEQYF. The CDR3 DNA reads TGTGCCAGCAAGGCGGGACTAGCGGGGAGCTACGAGCAGTACTTC.

The genes are TRBV7-9 and TRBJ2-3, with 8 bases that match TRBD2. V lost 1 base and J lost 2; bases outside the gene matches: 5. This CDR3 region has 16 residues. Germline lookup yields CDR1 SEHNR and CDR2 FQNEAQ (reference sequence). The CDR3 here is CASSLDGRAVTDTQYF. As DNA, the CDR3 is TGTGCCAGCAGCTTAGACGGGAGGGCTGTCACAGATACGCAGTATTTT.

This rearrangement joins TRBV7-6 to TRBJ2-1; no clear D gene. The CDR3 has 11 amino acids. The germline V gene encodes CDR1 SGHVS and CDR2 FNYEAQ. V was shortened by 3 bases and J by 6 bases, with 3 bases between the two germline ends. This chain's CDR3 is CASSFSNEQFF. In nucleotides, the CDR3 is TGTGCCAGCAGCTTTAGCAATGAGCAGTTCTTC. Supplemented by reference TRBV7-6 and TRBJ2-1, the full variable domain reads GAGVSQSPRYKVTKRGQDVALRCDPISGHVSLYWYRQALGQGPEFLTYFNYEAQQDKSGLPNDRFSAERPEGSISTLTIQRTEQRDSAMYRCASSFSNEQFFGPGTRLTVL.

This chain connects TRBV5-1 to TRBJ1-2, with 8 bases lining up with TRBD1. CDR1 and CDR2 from the germline V gene are SGHRS and YFSETQ. V was pared by 4 bases and J by 7 bases, with 9 bases of the junction left unmatched. This CDR3 region has 14 residues. The CDR3 region has the DNA TGCGCCAGCAGCCCCCTTGGGACAGGCAGTGGCTACACCTTC. This codes for CASSPLGTGSGYTF.

The V and J genes are TRBV5-1 and TRBJ1-1; D gene uncertain. V dropped 0 bases and J dropped 1 base, with 7 bases sitting between them. The CDR3 loop spans 14 amino acids. Germline V CDR1 and CDR2: SGHRS, YFSETQ. As DNA, the CDR3 is TGCGCCAGCAGCTTGGCCCAGGCGAACACTGAAGCTTTCTTT. This codes for CASSLAQANTEAFF.

This clone appeared a few times. The chain employs TRBV29-1 and TRBJ1-1; no clear D. This CDR3 has 12 residues. Trimming took 7 bases from V and 1 from J, leaving 10 bases between them. The V gene's germline CDR1 is SQVTM and CDR2 ANQGSEA. CDR3 sequence reads: CSGMAGNTEAFF. The CDR3 bases are TGCAGCGGGATGGCAGGGAACACTGAAGCTTTCTTT. The full variable domain, in which reference TRBV29-1 and TRBJ1-1 provide the parts outside the CDR3, is SAVISQKPSRDICQRGTSLTIQCQVDSQVTMMFWYRQQPGQSLTLIATANQGSEATYESGFVIDKFPISRPNLTFSTLTVSNMSPEDSSIYLCSGMAGNTEAFFGQGTRLTVV.

The chain has TRBV28 and TRBJ2-5; 7 positions match TRBD1. Unmatched junction bases numbered 1, after V lost 3 bases and J lost 3 bases. Germline V gene lookup returns CDR1 MDHEN and CDR2 SYDVKM. CDR3 length: 13 residues. In DNA, the CDR3 is TGTGCCAGCAGTTTTGGACAGGAAGAGACCCAGTACTTC. Its translation: CASSFGQEETQYF.

V is TRBV30 and J is TRBJ2-1; TRBD2 matches at 7 bases. This CDR3 spans 14 amino acids. Trimming took 7 bases from V and 2 from J; bases not matched to a gene: 8. Germline CDR1 is GTSNPN and CDR2 is SVGIG (reference sequence). CDR3 bases: TGTGCCTACCTACGCCGGGAGGCCTACAATGAGCAGTTCTTC. Its protein is CAYLRREAYNEQFF.

The chain carries TRBV4-3 and TRBJ2-3; weak D call: TRBD1 (5 bases). The germline CDR1 and CDR2 sequences are LGHNA and YSLEER. The CDR3 is 15 amino acids. V was cut by 4 bases and J by 1 base, with 12 bases left in between. The CDR3 here is CASSPSKGGTDTQYF. CDR3 bases: TGCGCCAGCAGCCCCTCAAAAGGGGGCACAGATACGCAGTATTTT.

DNA of the CDR3: TGTGCCAGCAGTGCCGGACAGGAAAACACTGAAGCTTTCTTT. Translated, it gives CASSAGQENTEAFF. The V gene is TRBV6-4, the J gene TRBJ1-1; TRBD1 aligns across 7 bases. Germline CDR1 reads MRHNA; CDR2 reads SNTAGT. The CDR3 runs to 14 residues. Trimming removed 4 bases from V and 2 bases from J; junction bases left unmatched: 4.

This chain joins TRBV4-3 and TRBJ2-7; D possibly corresponds to TRBD1 (6 bases). The CDR3 is 14 residues long. The V gene lost 5 bases and the J gene lost 9 bases, with 20 bases spanning the gap. Germline V gene lookup returns CDR1 LGHNA and CDR2 YSLEER. The CDR3 DNA is TGCGCCAGCAGCAAAGGGGGACACAAACCGGTGCAGTACTTC. Protein: CASSKGGHKPVQYF.

The chain uses TRBV5-1 and TRBJ1-1, with a possible D match to TRBD1 (6 bases). The CDR3 is made up of 12 amino acids. Trimming took off 5 bases at V and 7 bases at J, with 12 bases between the two ends. The V gene's germline CDR1 is SGHRS and CDR2 YFSETQ. The CDR3 DNA reads as TGCGCCAGCAGAAGGTCAGGGGATGAAGCTTTCTTT. Protein: CASRRSGDEAFF. The variable domain in full, with the rest retrieved from reference TRBV5-1 and TRBJ1-1, is KAGVTQTPRYLIKTRGQQVTLSCSPISGHRSVSWYQQTPGQGLQFLFEYFSETQRNKGNFPGRFSGRQFSNSRSEMNVSTLELGDSALYLCASRRSGDEAFFGQGTRLTVV.

The chain links TRBV15 to TRBJ1-2; D gene unclear. This CDR3 has 14 residues. The germline gives CDR1 LNHNV, CDR2 YYDKDF (reference sequence). Trimming left V 0 bases short and J 4 bases short, with 9 bases between. The CDR3 sequence: CATSRDRDTYGYTF. The DNA for the CDR3 is TGTGCCACCAGCAGAGATCGAGACACCTATGGCTACACCTTC. Full variable domain (missing parts from reference TRBV15 and TRBJ1-2): DAMVIQNPRYQVTQFGKPVTLSCSQTLNHNVMYWYQQKSSQAPKLLFHYYDKDFNNEADTPDNFQSRRPNTSFCFLDIRSPGLGDTAMYLCATSRDRDTYGYTFGSGTRLTVV.

This clone was detected only once. DNA of the CDR3: TGCGCCAGCAGCCAAGAAGTTCGCAGGGTCCCTGGGGCCAACGTCCTGACTTTC. Translated: CASSQEVRRVPGANVLTF. The V call is TRBV4-3, the J call TRBJ2-6, with TRBD1 as a possible D gene (5 bases). Germline CDR1 is LGHNA and CDR2 is YSLEER. There are 18 residues in the CDR3. Between the trimmed V and J ends, which lost 0 bases and 2 bases, there was a span of 14 bases.

This clone appeared once. The rearrangement links TRBV5-6 to TRBJ2-3, with 7 bases matching TRBD1. CDR3 length equals 14 residues. V shed 4 bases and J 6 bases; nucleotides not matched to a gene: 8. The germline V gene encodes CDR1 SGHDT and CDR2 YYEEEE. This CDR3 reads CASSMTGFQDTQYF. In DNA form, the CDR3 reads TGTGCCAGCAGCATGACAGGGTTCCAGGATACGCAGTATTTT.

The chain combines TRBV7-9 with TRBJ2-3, with TRBD2 matching over 8 bases. The CDR3 length is 17 residues. The trim removed 6 bases at V and 3 bases at J, leaving 14 bases unmatched. Germline V gene lookup returns CDR1 SEHNR and CDR2 FQNEAQ (reference sequence). In nucleotides, the CDR3 is TGTGCCAGCAGTCAGGGGTTTAGCGGGAAGACGACAGATACGCAGTATTTT. It is translated as CASSQGFSGKTTDTQYF.

The genes are TRBV27 and TRBJ1-5; D may be TRBD1 (5 bases). CDR1 MNHEY and CDR2 SMNVEV come from the germline V gene (reference sequence). This CDR3 spans 12 amino acids. V was shortened by 8 bases and J by 10 bases, with 15 bases between the two germline ends. The CDR3 nucleotides are TGTGCCAGCGGTCCGGACATTCGTCCCCAGCATTTT. Its protein product is CASGPDIRPQHF.